This T cell receptor beta chain was recorded in a study of molecular identifiers for immune sequencing clone quantification. Investigators produced naive CD8 libraries from around 20,000 to 1,000,000 sorted cells, drawing on 10%, 30% or 50% RNA. The sample holds a few counts of this clonotype. Trimming removed 4 bases from V and 0 bases from J; junction bases left unmatched: 6. CDR3 size: 15 residues. CDR1 SNHLY and CDR2 FYNNEI come from the germline V gene. TCRdb re-called the PCR reads with MiXCR, one entry per CDR3 protein. The repertoire holds approximately 320,000 distinct CDR3 sequences, with roughly a quarter as singletons.

The specimen was naive CD8+ T cells from blood, with Jurkat cell RNA spiked in. The subset denotes: FACS-sorted CD8+CD4-CCR7+CD45RA+ naive T cells. The clonotype was recovered from a human donor in good health. Some libraries in this study had Jurkat cell RNA spiked in. V gene TRBV2 combines with J gene TRBJ2-7, with TRBD2 matching 7 bases. CDR3 DNA sequence: TGTGCCAGCAGTGGAACTAGCGCCAGCTCCTACGAGCAGTACTTC. Amino acids: CASSGTSASSYEQYF.